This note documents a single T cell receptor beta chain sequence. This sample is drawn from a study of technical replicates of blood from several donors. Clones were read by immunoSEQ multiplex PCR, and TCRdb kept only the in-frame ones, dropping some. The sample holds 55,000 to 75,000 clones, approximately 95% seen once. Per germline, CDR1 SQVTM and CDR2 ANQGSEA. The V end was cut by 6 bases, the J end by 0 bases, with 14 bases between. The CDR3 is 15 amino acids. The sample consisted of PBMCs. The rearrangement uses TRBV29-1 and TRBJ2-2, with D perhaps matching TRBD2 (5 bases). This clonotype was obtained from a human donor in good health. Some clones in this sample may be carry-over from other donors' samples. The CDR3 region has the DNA TGCAGCGTGGGAGCGAACCCCGCGAACACCGGGGAGCTGTTTTTT. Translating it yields CSVGANPANTGELFF.